One and the same sample provided the 11 T cell receptor beta chains below, sequenced in a study of T-cell reconstitution after alpha-beta-depleted transplantation in children. For TCRbeta, the library was prepared with unique molecular identifiers. TCRdb reprocessed the PCR reads with MiXCR, giving one entry per CDR3 protein. This table has roughly 300,000 distinct CDR3 sequences, more than 9% appearing once. The source was peripheral blood, collected 180 days after TCRalphabeta/CD19-depleted stem cell transplant. These receptors were taken from a male patient between 2 and 15 years old who had a stem cell transplant for chronic granulomatous disease, so the T cells may come from the graft donor.

This clonotype was counted many times. This chain uses TRBV6-1 with TRBJ2-7; 9 nucleotides match TRBD1. V gave up 4 bases and J gave up 3 bases; unmatched junction bases: 7. The V gene's germline CDR1 is MNHNS and CDR2 SASEGT. The CDR3 totals 15 residues. The DNA for the CDR3 is TGTGCCAGCAGTGCCACCGGGACAGGGAACTACGAGCAGTACTTC. Amino acids: CASSATGTGNYEQYF.

This clonotype was found a few times. CDR3 nucleotide sequence: TGTGCCAGCAGCCACGGGGCAGGGCTGGGCACCGGGGAGCTGTTTTTT. It translates to CASSHGAGLGTGELFF. The rearrangement links TRBV7-2 to TRBJ2-2; tentatively, D is TRBD1 or TRBD2 (5 bases each). This CDR3 has 16 residues. Trimming took off 5 bases at V and 4 bases at J, with 17 bases between the two ends. From germline, CDR1 is SGHTA and CDR2 FQGNSA. Looking up the rest from reference TRBV7-2 and TRBJ2-2 gives the full variable domain: GAGVSQSPSNKVTEKGKDVELRCDPISGHTALYWYRQSLGQGLEFLIYFQGNSAPDKSGLPSDRFSAERTGGSVSTLTIQRTQQEDSAVYLCASSHGAGLGTGELFFGEGSRLTVL.

This clonotype was recorded many times. The V and J genes are TRBV24-1 and TRBJ2-1, with TRBD1 matching 10 bases. The V gene end was trimmed by 4 bases and the J gene end by 4 bases; junction bases not matched to a gene: 3. CDR1 is KGHDR and CDR2 is SFDVKD in the germline V gene. The CDR3 extends over 15 amino acids. CDR3 in DNA: TGTGCCACCAGTGACCCGGGACAGGGGTACAATGAGCAGTTCTTC. Residues: CATSDPGQGYNEQFF.

This clonotype came up many times. V and J are TRBV2 and TRBJ2-7; no clear D gene. V shed 4 bases and J shed 5 bases, with 15 bases lying between them. The CDR3 loop spans 14 amino acids. The germline gives CDR1 SNHLY, CDR2 FYNNEI. The CDR3 nucleotides are TGTGCCAGCAGTGGGTCAGGTAGTTGGCACGAGCAGTACTTC. Translated: CASSGSGSWHEQYF.

The gene calls are TRBV4-3 and TRBJ2-1; 11 positions match TRBD2. V was pared by 0 bases and J by 16 bases, with 8 bases of the junction left unmatched. Germline V gene sequence: CDR1 LGHNA, CDR2 YSLEER. The CDR3 is 14 residues long. In DNA, the CDR3 is TGCGCCAGCAGCCAAGAACTAGCGGGAGTAACACGATTCTTC. Protein sequence: CASSQELAGVTRFF.

This clonotype was detected ten times or more. The rearrangement joins TRBV20-1 to TRBJ1-6; D remains unclear. V lost 3 bases to trimming and J lost 7 bases, with 13 bases between them. CDR3 length equals 14 residues. Germline CDR1 and CDR2: DFQATT and SNEGSKA (reference sequence). CDR3 sequence reads: CSAREGLWNSPLHF. CDR3 DNA: TGCAGTGCTAGGGAGGGTTTGTGGAATTCACCCCTCCACTTT.

This clonotype was detected many times. The chain is built from TRBV7-9 and TRBJ2-6; TRBD2 might be the D (5 bases). Germline V gene lookup returns CDR1 SEHNR and CDR2 FQNEAQ (reference sequence). This CDR3 has 16 amino acids. Deletions cut 2 bases from V and 1 base from J, with 9 bases between. The CDR3 DNA follows: TGTGCCAGCAGCTTAACTAGGTTGTCTGGGGCCAACGTCCTGACTTTC. This codes for CASSLTRLSGANVLTF.

Many counts were recorded for this clonotype. The V gene is TRBV4-3, the J gene TRBJ1-2, with 9 bases lining up with TRBD1. CDR3 length: 15 amino acids. CDR1 is LGHNA, CDR2 YSLEER, per germline. The J segment lost 4 bases and the V segment lost 0 bases, leaving 3 bases of the junction unmatched. CDR3 sequence (DNA): TGCGCCAGCAGCCAAGAAACAGGGGGCGTCTATGGCTACACCTTC. Translation gives CASSQETGGVYGYTF.

The chain uses TRBV5-1 and TRBJ2-7; D is perhaps TRBD2 (5 bases). In germline, CDR1 is SGHRS, CDR2 YFSETQ. V lost 9 bases, J lost 8 bases, and 24 bases lay in between. This CDR3 is built from 14 residues. CDR3 DNA sequence: TGCGCCACCAACCGGGCGGGCGAAGGGTACAAGCAGTACTTC. Protein sequence: CATNRAGEGYKQYF.

This clonotype came up many times. The chain joins TRBV2 to TRBJ2-5; the match to TRBD1 covers 8 bases. CDR3 length: 13 residues. Germline trimming cut 9 bases from V and 4 bases from J; bases unmatched to any gene: 7. Looked up from germline, CDR1 is SNHLY and CDR2 is FYNNEI. CDR3 in amino acids: CASYRGVGETQYF. The CDR3 DNA follows: TGTGCCAGTTACAGGGGGGTTGGAGAGACCCAGTACTTC.

This clonotype has at least ten counts. A read error may produce the germline difference seen at one junction end. This chain uses TRBV3-1 with TRBJ2-5; maybe TRBD2 (6 bases). The germline CDR1 and CDR2 sequences are LGHDT and YNNKEL (reference sequence). There are 15 residues in the CDR3. DNA of the CDR3: TGTGCCAGCACCCCTTCCGGGAGATACCAGGAGACCCAGTACTTC. It encodes CASTPSGRYQETQYF.